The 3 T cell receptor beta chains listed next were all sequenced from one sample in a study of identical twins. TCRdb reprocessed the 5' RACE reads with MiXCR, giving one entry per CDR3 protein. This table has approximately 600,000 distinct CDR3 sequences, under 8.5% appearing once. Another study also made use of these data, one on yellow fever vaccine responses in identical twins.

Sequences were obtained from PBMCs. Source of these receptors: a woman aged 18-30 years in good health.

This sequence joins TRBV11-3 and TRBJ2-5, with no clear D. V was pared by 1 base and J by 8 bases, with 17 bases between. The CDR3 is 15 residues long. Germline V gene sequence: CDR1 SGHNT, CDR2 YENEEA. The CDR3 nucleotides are TGTGCCAGCAGCTTAGGCCTTGAGATAGGTGCTACCCAGTACTTC. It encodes CASSLGLEIGATQYF.

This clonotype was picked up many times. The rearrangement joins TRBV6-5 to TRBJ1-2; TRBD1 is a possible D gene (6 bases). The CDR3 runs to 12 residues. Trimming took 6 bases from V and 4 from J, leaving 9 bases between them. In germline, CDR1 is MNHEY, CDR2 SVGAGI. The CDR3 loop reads CASSPGVYGYTF. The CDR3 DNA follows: TGTGCCAGCAGCCCAGGGGTCTATGGCTACACCTTC.

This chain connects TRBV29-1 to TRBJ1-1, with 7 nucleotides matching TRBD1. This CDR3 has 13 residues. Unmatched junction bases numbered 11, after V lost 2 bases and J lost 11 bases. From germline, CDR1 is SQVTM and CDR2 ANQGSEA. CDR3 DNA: TGCAGCGTTGAAATTGTACAGGGGAATAGGGCTTTCTTT. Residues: CSVEIVQGNRAFF.